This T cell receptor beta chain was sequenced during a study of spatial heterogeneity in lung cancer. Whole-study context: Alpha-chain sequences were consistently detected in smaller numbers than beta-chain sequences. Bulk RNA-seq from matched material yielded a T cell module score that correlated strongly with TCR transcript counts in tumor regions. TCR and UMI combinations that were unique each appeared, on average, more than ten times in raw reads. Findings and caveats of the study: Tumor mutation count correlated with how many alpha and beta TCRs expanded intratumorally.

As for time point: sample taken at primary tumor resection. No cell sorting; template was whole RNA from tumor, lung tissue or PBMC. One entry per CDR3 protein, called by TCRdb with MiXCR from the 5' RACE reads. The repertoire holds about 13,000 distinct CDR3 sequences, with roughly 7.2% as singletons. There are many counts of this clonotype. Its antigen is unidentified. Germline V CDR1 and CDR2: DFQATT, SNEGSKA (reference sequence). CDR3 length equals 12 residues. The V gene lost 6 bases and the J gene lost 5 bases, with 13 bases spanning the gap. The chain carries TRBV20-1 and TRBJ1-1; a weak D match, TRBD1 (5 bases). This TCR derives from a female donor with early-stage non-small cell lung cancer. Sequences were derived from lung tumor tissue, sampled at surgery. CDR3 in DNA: TGCAGTGCAAACCAGGGAGGTACTGAAGCTTTCTTT. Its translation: CSANQGGTEAFF.